A selection of T cell receptor beta chains follows, all from one sample in a study of T cells in Graves' hyperthyroidism and ophthalmopathy. TCRdb re-called the multiplex PCR reads with MiXCR, one entry per CDR3 protein. The sample has some 570,000 distinct CDR3 sequences, 15% to 20% seen once. The sample was blood. The receptors come from a woman between 18 and 29 years old with Graves' ophthalmopathy. The CDR3 runs from the conserved cysteine through the conserved F or W. The order of the fields is J gene, clone size, V gene, D gene, CDR3 DNA, CDR3 protein. D genes are given only for firm matches. A clone size is listed for some rows: how often the clone was seen (once, few, many), or a class if it is expanded.

J: TRBJ2-7
size: many
V: TRBV12-3/TRBV12-4
D: NA
DNA: TGTGCCAGCAGTTTCGTTGTGGGCTACGAGCAGTACTTC
CDR3: CASSFVVGYEQYF

J: TRBJ2-7
size: many
V: TRBV27
D: TRBD2
DNA: TGTGCCAGCGCGGGACTTAGCGGGAAATCCTACGAGCAGTACTTC
CDR3: CASAGLSGKSYEQYF

J: TRBJ1-2
size: many
V: TRBV12-3/TRBV12-4
D: TRBD1
DNA: TGTGCCAGCAGTCCGAACAGGGGAGCTAACTATGGCTACACCTTC
CDR3: CASSPNRGANYGYTF

J: TRBJ2-5
size: many
V: TRBV2
D: NA
DNA: TGTGCCAGCAGGGATCCAGACAGTAAAGAGACCCAGTACTTC
CDR3: CASRDPDSKETQYF

J: TRBJ1-5
size: many
V: TRBV10-3
D: TRBD1
DNA: TGTGCCATCAGTGAGTCAGCAGGGGGTGATCAGCCCCAGCATTTT
CDR3: CAISESAGGDQPQHF

J: TRBJ1-6
size: many
V: TRBV9
D: NA
DNA: TGTGCCAGCAGCGTAGCTATGGGATCACCCCTCCACTTT
CDR3: CASSVAMGSPLHF

J: TRBJ1-4
size: many
V: TRBV3-1
D: NA
DNA: TGTGCCAGCAGCCGAGATATGGAAAAACTGTTTTTT
CDR3: CASSRDMEKLFF

J: TRBJ1-2
size: NA
V: TRBV4-1
D: TRBD1
DNA: TGCGCCAGCAGCCAAAGTGGTCGACAGGGAAGCTATGGCTACACCTTC
CDR3: CASSQSGRQGSYGYTF

J: TRBJ1-3
size: few
V: TRBV2
D: NA
DNA: TGTGCCAGCCTCGGGGTTTCTGGAAACACCATATATTTT
CDR3: CASLGVSGNTIYF

J: TRBJ2-1
size: few
V: TRBV4-1
D: TRBD2
DNA: TGCGCCAGCAGCCAATGGGAGGGCAGCGCGGAGCAGTTCTTC
CDR3: CASSQWEGSAEQFF

J: TRBJ2-3
size: many
V: TRBV28
D: TRBD1
DNA: TGTGCCAGCTCGCGGACAGGGGCTAGCACAGATACGCAGTATTTT
CDR3: CASSRTGASTDTQYF

J: TRBJ1-4
size: many
V: TRBV2
D: TRBD1
DNA: TGTGCCAGCAAAAGCGAGACAGGGACCGAAAAACTGTTTTTT
CDR3: CASKSETGTEKLFF

J: TRBJ1-2
size: NA
V: TRBV14
D: TRBD1
DNA: TGTGCCAGCAGCGGACCGGGACAGGGGTCGGACTATGGCTACACCTTC
CDR3: CASSGPGQGSDYGYTF

J: TRBJ1-5
size: many
V: TRBV28
D: TRBD1
DNA: TGTGCCAGCAGTTCAATCGACAGGGGCAATCAGCCCCAGCATTTT
CDR3: CASSSIDRGNQPQHF

J: TRBJ1-5
size: NA
V: TRBV7-9
D: NA
DNA: TGTGCCACTACCTCCTCGACAGCTTTCCACCAGCCCCAGCATTTT
CDR3: CATTSSTAFHQPQHF

J: TRBJ1-1
size: many
V: TRBV30
D: NA
DNA: TGTGCCTGGATCATCAGGATGAACACTGAAGCTTTCTTT
CDR3: CAWIIRMNTEAFF

J: TRBJ2-1
size: many
V: TRBV5-1
D: NA
DNA: TGCGCCAGCAGCTTGGCGGGTTTCCAAGTTAGCTCCTACAATGAGCAGTTCTTC
CDR3: CASSLAGFQVSSYNEQFF

J: TRBJ1-4
size: NA
V: TRBV29-1
D: NA
DNA: TGCAGCGTTGAACAACAGGGTTGGAATGAAAAACTGTTTTTT
CDR3: CSVEQQGWNEKLFF

J: TRBJ1-1
size: many
V: TRBV3-1
D: NA
DNA: TGTGCCAGCAGCCCCGCCCGGGCGGGGATGAACACTGAAGCTTTCTTT
CDR3: CASSPARAGMNTEAFF

J: TRBJ2-5
size: many
V: TRBV28
D: NA
DNA: TGTGCCAGCAGTCAAACGGGGCCTATTCAAGAGACCCAGTACTTC
CDR3: CASSQTGPIQETQYF

J: TRBJ2-7
size: many
V: TRBV18
D: NA
DNA: TGTGCCAGCTCACCACCTGGGGTCGAGCAGTACTTC
CDR3: CASSPPGVEQYF

J: TRBJ2-4
size: NA
V: TRBV9
D: TRBD2
DNA: TGTGCCAGCAGCGCTGGGACTAATTCCAAAAACATTCAGTACTTC
CDR3: CASSAGTNSKNIQYF

J: TRBJ2-5
size: many
V: TRBV9
D: NA
DNA: TGTGCCAGCAGCTTTCGGGCGGAGGCCGAGACCCAGTACTTC
CDR3: CASSFRAEAETQYF

J: TRBJ1-1
size: many
V: TRBV3-1
D: TRBD1
DNA: TGTGCCAGCAGATCGAAAGGGACAGGGAACACTGAAGCTTTCTTT
CDR3: CASRSKGTGNTEAFF

J: TRBJ2-5
size: many
V: TRBV20-1
D: NA
DNA: TGCAGTGCTTCTAACGATATCCAAGAGACCCAGTACTTC
CDR3: CSASNDIQETQYF

J: TRBJ2-1
size: few
V: TRBV19
D: NA
DNA: TGTGCCAGTAGTACCAGCGGTGGGGCCGGATACACCTACAATGAGCAGTTCTTC
CDR3: CASSTSGGAGYTYNEQFF

J: TRBJ2-1
size: NA
V: TRBV11-1
D: TRBD1
DNA: TGTGCCAGCAGCTTAGGGAGCAGGGGGCCCAATTGGGAGCAGTTCTTC
CDR3: CASSLGSRGPNWEQFF

J: TRBJ1-1
size: many
V: TRBV18
D: NA
DNA: TGTGCCAGCTCACCACCACAGGGAGGATGGACTGAAGCTTTCTTT
CDR3: CASSPPQGGWTEAFF

J: TRBJ2-7
size: few
V: TRBV4-1
D: NA
DNA: TGCGCCAGCAGCCAAGAGATAGCGGCGACCTACGAGCAGTACTTC
CDR3: CASSQEIAATYEQYF

J: TRBJ2-5
size: NA
V: TRBV12-3/TRBV12-4
D: NA
DNA: TGTGCCAGCAGTTTTGGCGGGGACCAGTACTTC
CDR3: CASSFGGDQYF

J: TRBJ1-2
size: many
V: TRBV24-1
D: NA
DNA: TGTGCCACCAGTCGGGGGGGCTATGGCTACACCTTC
CDR3: CATSRGGYGYTF

J: TRBJ1-1
size: NA
V: TRBV30
D: NA
DNA: TGTGCCTGGACCGGACAGCCTAACACTGAAGCTTTCTTT
CDR3: CAWTGQPNTEAFF

J: TRBJ2-2
size: NA
V: TRBV12-3/TRBV12-4
D: NA
DNA: TGTGCCAGCAGCAGGACGCAAACCGGGGAGCTGTTTTTT
CDR3: CASSRTQTGELFF

J: TRBJ2-7
size: many
V: TRBV28
D: NA
DNA: TGTGCCAGCAGTTCCGCCCCGGACACCGCCTGGGAGCAGTACTTC
CDR3: CASSSAPDTAWEQYF

J: TRBJ1-5
size: many
V: TRBV2
D: TRBD1
DNA: TGTGCCAGCAGTGAATTAGGACAGGGGCATAGCAATCAGCCCCAGCATTTT
CDR3: CASSELGQGHSNQPQHF

J: TRBJ2-1
size: many
V: TRBV6-1
D: TRBD2
DNA: TGTGCCAGCAGTGCCAGGAGCGGGGCCTACAATGAGCAGTTCTTC
CDR3: CASSARSGAYNEQFF

J: TRBJ2-1
size: few
V: TRBV20-1
D: TRBD1
DNA: TGCAGTGCAGAGGACAGGCTCGATGAGCAGTTCTTC
CDR3: CSAEDRLDEQFF

J: TRBJ1-4
size: many
V: TRBV5-1
D: NA
DNA: TGCGCCAGCAGCTTGAACACAGGAGGAGAAAAACTGTTTTTT
CDR3: CASSLNTGGEKLFF

J: TRBJ1-2
size: few
V: TRBV20-1
D: NA
DNA: TGCAGTGCTAGAGACCGACAGCGCGAGGACTATGGCTACACCTTC
CDR3: CSARDRQREDYGYTF

J: TRBJ1-2
size: NA
V: TRBV20-1
D: TRBD1
DNA: TGCAGTGCGAACGACAGGGCCCTTTATGGCTACACCTTC
CDR3: CSANDRALYGYTF

J: TRBJ2-7
size: NA
V: TRBV6-9
D: TRBD2
DNA: TGTGCCAGCAGTTGCGTGTCTAGCGGGAGCTACGAGCAGTACTTC
CDR3: CASSCVSSGSYEQYF

J: TRBJ1-2
size: once
V: TRBV7-2
D: NA
DNA: NA
CDR3: CASSPDGGGEQYFGPGGGYTF

J: TRBJ1-5
size: NA
V: TRBV4-1
D: TRBD1
DNA: TGCGCCAGCAGCCAAGAGCCGGCAGGGGGTCAGCCCCAGCATTTT
CDR3: CASSQEPAGGQPQHF

J: TRBJ1-4
size: many
V: TRBV3-1
D: TRBD1
DNA: TGTGCCAGCAGTCCGGACAGGGGGGACTTTGAAAAACTGTTTTTT
CDR3: CASSPDRGDFEKLFF

J: TRBJ1-6
size: NA
V: TRBV20-1
D: TRBD1
DNA: TGCAGTGCTAGAGTGGGACAGGCGTCCTCACCCCTCCACTTT
CDR3: CSARVGQASSPLHF

J: TRBJ2-3
size: NA
V: TRBV6-2/TRBV6-3
D: NA
DNA: TGTGCCAGCAGTTACGCCCGGGACACAGATACGCAGTATTTT
CDR3: CASSYARDTDTQYF

J: TRBJ2-3
size: many
V: TRBV3-1
D: NA
DNA: TGCGCCAGCAGCCACGGGACAGATACGCAGTATTTT
CDR3: CASSHGTDTQYF

J: TRBJ1-6
size: many
V: TRBV3-1
D: NA
DNA: TGTGCCAGCAGCCTAGAAGGGATTAGTTCACCCCTCCACTTT
CDR3: CASSLEGISSPLHF

J: TRBJ1-5
size: few
V: TRBV28
D: NA
DNA: TGTGCCAGCAGTTTTGAGGGGGTCGGGTATCAGCCCCAGCATTTT
CDR3: CASSFEGVGYQPQHF

J: TRBJ1-2
size: many
V: TRBV3-1
D: NA
DNA: TGTGCCAGCAGCCAAAGTCGAGGCTCCTATGGCTACACCTTC
CDR3: CASSQSRGSYGYTF

J: TRBJ2-3
size: few
V: TRBV10-1
D: TRBD2
DNA: TGCGCCAGCAGACAGGAGCGGGGGCACAAAACTGCTAGCACAGATACGCAGTATTTT
CDR3: CASRQERGHKTASTDTQYF

J: TRBJ2-1
size: NA
V: TRBV30
D: NA
DNA: TGTGCCTGGAGACCATCCGGGGCACAGTTCTTC
CDR3: CAWRPSGAQFF

J: TRBJ1-1
size: few
V: TRBV30
D: NA
DNA: TGTGCCTGGAGTAGTGGGATCACTGAAGCTTTCTTT
CDR3: CAWSSGITEAFF